The present T cell receptor (beta chain) was sequenced within a study of control samples from healthy donors and cancer patients. The germline gives CDR1 LNHDA, CDR2 SQIVND (reference sequence). The V gene lost 9 bases and the J gene lost 4 bases, with 15 bases spanning the gap. The CDR3 spans 13 residues. Repertoires were generated with immunoSEQ multiplex PCR, while TCRdb's copy carries only in-frame clones and drops some. The table lists about 270,000 clones, around 80% of them singletons. Sequenced material: PBMCs. The J gene is TRBJ1-1, the V gene TRBV19; possibly TRBD1 for D (6 bases). This clonotype was sampled from a woman aged 60-70 years with lung cancer. Here the CDR3 DNA reads TGTGCCAGCGAAGGGACACCCGGCACTGAAGCTTTCTTT. It encodes CASEGTPGTEAFF.